These T cell receptor beta chains were read from a single sample in a study of T cells after yellow fever vaccination. Each CDR3 protein gets one entry after TCRdb re-called the 5' RACE reads with MiXCR. Found here are some 260,000 distinct CDR3 sequences, about 5.2% of them singletons; the top ten hold 2.5% to 4%. The material sequenced was CD4+ T cells sorted from PBMCs, taken on the day of the yellow fever booster vaccination. The source is a young man who received the YFV17D yellow fever vaccine. CDR3s include the opening cysteine and the closing phenylalanine or tryptophan. The order of the fields is D gene, V gene, clone size, J gene, CDR3 protein, CDR3 DNA. A D gene is named only where the DNA matches it firmly. Clone sizes are given selectively: once, few, many, or a class where the clone is expanded.

>TRBD2|TRBV2|.|TRBJ2-3
CASRTSGDTQYF
TGTGCCAGCAGGACTAGCGGGGATACGCAGTATTTT
>TRBD1|TRBV7-2|few|TRBJ1-5
CASSATGGGFQPQHF
TGTGCCAGCAGCGCTACAGGGGGAGGGTTTCAGCCCCAGCATTTT
>TRBD2|TRBV3-1|many|TRBJ2-7
CASSQGLETYEQYF
TGTGCCAGCAGCCAGGGACTAGAGACATACGAGCAGTACTTC
>TRBD1|TRBV27|many|TRBJ2-4
CASSLDATGAAKNIQYF
TGTGCCAGCAGTTTAGATGCCACAGGGGCGGCCAAAAACATTCAGTACTTC
>.|TRBV6-1|few|TRBJ2-3
CASSDRALTDTQYF
TGTGCCAGCAGTGACAGGGCGCTCACAGATACGCAGTATTTT
>TRBD2|TRBV7-2|.|TRBJ2-1
CASSPRTLAGGYNEQFF
TGTGCCAGCAGCCCGCGGACCCTAGCGGGGGGGTACAATGAGCAGTTCTTC
>TRBD2|TRBV28|few|TRBJ2-1
CASSLPTSGGYNEQFF
TGTGCCAGCAGTTTACCTACTAGCGGGGGATACAATGAGCAGTTCTTC
>.|TRBV6-5|.|TRBJ2-7
CASSPEINSYEQYF
TGTGCCAGCAGCCCAGAGATAAACTCCTACGAGCAGTACTTC
>.|TRBV5-1|many|TRBJ2-2
CASSAANTGELFF
TGCGCCAGCAGCGCGGCAAACACCGGGGAGCTGTTTTTT
>.|TRBV6-2/TRBV6-3|.|TRBJ1-2
CASSYHGKVSYGYTF
TGTGCCAGCAGTTACCACGGCAAGGTCTCCTATGGCTACACCTTC
>.|TRBV7-2|many|TRBJ2-5
CASSLAAGGETQYF
TGTGCCAGCAGCTTAGCGGCAGGGGGGGAGACCCAGTACTTC
>TRBD2|TRBV12-3/TRBV12-4|.|TRBJ2-1
CASSLGLAPDNEQFF
TGTGCCAGCAGTTTAGGACTAGCCCCCGACAATGAGCAGTTCTTC
>.|TRBV6-2/TRBV6-3|many|TRBJ2-1
CASRADYSYNEQFF
TGTGCCAGCAGAGCGGACTACTCCTACAATGAGCAGTTCTTC
>TRBD1|TRBV5-1|many|TRBJ2-2
CASSTIGGADTGELFF
TGCGCCAGCAGCACAATAGGGGGCGCAGACACCGGGGAGCTGTTTTTT
>.|TRBV10-3|many|TRBJ1-2
CAISEQEGLRGQSNYGYTF
TGTGCCATCAGTGAGCAGGAAGGTCTGCGAGGACAGTCTAACTATGGCTACACCTTC
>.|TRBV11-2|.|TRBJ1-1
CASSPWGGGTEAFF
TGTGCCAGCAGTCCTTGGGGGGGGGGCACTGAAGCTTTCTTT